The 20 T cell receptor beta chains below all came from one sample that was sequenced in a study of cytomegalovirus exposure and HLA in healthy donors. TCRdb keeps only in-frame clones here, not all; method: immunoSEQ multiplex PCR. The sample includes approximately 180,000 clones, about 89% seen only once; the top ten take roughly 2.7%. Sequencing used PBMCs. These receptors all come from a man aged 18 to 30 in good health and CMV-seropositive.

The chain carries TRBV4-3 and TRBJ1-2, with no clear D. CDR1 and CDR2 (germline): LGHNA, YSLEER. Trimming took 1 base from V and 0 from J, leaving 9 bases between them. This CDR3 region has 15 residues. The CDR3 bases are TGCGCCAGCAGCCAAGGGGCGTCGCCTAACTATGGCTACACCTTC. Residues: CASSQGASPNYGYTF.

The V and J genes are TRBV5-1 and TRBJ1-2; D gene ambiguous. The CDR3 runs 15 residues. The germline gives CDR1 SGHRS, CDR2 YFSETQ. Trimming left V 0 bases short and J 6 bases short, with 15 bases between. The CDR3 here is CASSLGYEGSNGYTF. CDR3 nucleotides: TGCGCCAGCAGCTTGGGTTATGAGGGTAGTAATGGCTACACCTTC. The whole variable domain, filled in from reference TRBV5-1 and TRBJ1-2, reads KAGVTQTPRYLIKTRGQQVTLSCSPISGHRSVSWYQQTPGQGLQFLFEYFSETQRNKGNFPGRFSGRQFSNSRSEMNVSTLELGDSALYLCASSLGYEGSNGYTFGSGTRLTVV.

This clone was counted once. CDR3 sequence reads: CASSIPTGTTNTGELFF. CDR3 bases: TGTGCCAGTAGTATCCCAACCGGGACAACGAACACCGGGGAGCTGTTTTTT. The rearrangement uses TRBV19 and TRBJ2-2; maybe TRBD1 (6 bases). V was pared by 3 bases and J by 0 bases, with 14 bases between. In germline, CDR1 is LNHDA, CDR2 SQIVND (reference sequence). This CDR3 is built from 17 residues. Together with reference TRBV19 and TRBJ2-2, the CDR3 gives the full variable domain: DGGITQSPKYLFRKEGQNVTLSCEQNLNHDAMYWYRQDPGQGLRLIYYSQIVNDFQKGDIAEGYSVSREKKESFPLTVTSAQKNPTAFYLCASSIPTGTTNTGELFFGEGSRLTVL.

V is TRBV6-5 and J is TRBJ2-5, with D perhaps matching TRBD1 (5 bases). CDR3 length: 13 residues. Looked up from germline, CDR1 is MNHEY and CDR2 is SVGAGI. V was cut by 6 bases and J by 3 bases, with 11 bases left in between. This chain's CDR3 is CASRQVEEETQYF. CDR3 coding DNA: TGTGCCAGCAGACAGGTTGAGGAAGAGACCCAGTACTTC.

The V and J genes are TRBV7-2 and TRBJ2-2; D is possibly TRBD1 (6 bases). V lost 10 bases and J 2 bases, leaving 20 bases between the germline ends. The germline CDR1 and CDR2 sequences are SGHTA and FQGNSA. The CDR3 covers 16 residues. CDR3 coding DNA: TGTGCCACCCGCGGTTGGGGGCACCTCAACACCGGGGAGCTGTTTTTT. Protein product: CATRGWGHLNTGELFF.

The genes are TRBV12-5 and TRBJ1-5; maybe TRBD1 (6 bases). Germline V gene data show CDR1 as LGHNT and CDR2 as FRNRAP. The CDR3 consists of 14 residues. The germline V and J ends were trimmed by 2 bases and 5 bases, with 10 bases remaining between them. CDR3 sequence: CASGLRDTYQPQHF. The DNA for the CDR3 is TGTGCTAGTGGTTTGAGGGACACTTATCAGCCCCAGCATTTT.

The rearrangement uses TRBV29-1 and TRBJ1-2; no definite D call. Germline V CDR1 and CDR2: SQVTM, ANQGSEA. The V end lost 3 bases, the J end lost 5 bases, and 16 bases lay between the germline ends. This CDR3 has 14 amino acids. CDR3 in DNA: TGCAGCGTTGATACCAGTGGTATGCCTTATGGCTACACCTTC. Amino acids: CSVDTSGMPYGYTF.

A single count supports this clone. The chain links TRBV28 to TRBJ2-1; 11 positions match TRBD2. Per germline, CDR1 MDHEN and CDR2 SYDVKM. Trimming took 4 bases from V and 0 from J; bases not matched to a gene: 2. The CDR3 loop spans 16 amino acids. The CDR3 spells CASSSTSGSSYNEQFF. The CDR3 DNA reads TGTGCCAGCAGTTCAACTAGCGGGAGCTCCTACAATGAGCAGTTCTTC. Based on the CDR3 plus reference TRBV28 and TRBJ2-1, the full variable domain is DVKVTQSSRYLVKRTGEKVFLECVQDMDHENMFWYRQDPGLGLRLIYFSYDVKMKEKGDIPEGYSVSREKKERFSLILESASTNQTSMYLCASSSTSGSSYNEQFFGPGTRLTVL.

The chain links TRBV25-1 to TRBJ2-5; 11 bases map to TRBD2. The V gene's germline CDR1 is MGHDK and CDR2 SYGVNS. The CDR3 sequence is 14 residues long. V lost 6 bases to trimming and J lost 11 bases; unmatched junction nucleotides: 11. CDR3 loop: CASSTSGGTGGQYF. CDR3 coding DNA: TGTGCCAGCAGCACTAGCGGGGGTACAGGCGGGCAGTACTTC.

This rearrangement joins TRBV29-1 to TRBJ1-3, with TRBD1 matching 11 bases. The trim removed 6 bases at V and 7 bases at J, leaving 5 bases unmatched. In germline, CDR1 is SQVTM, CDR2 ANQGSEA. CDR3 length: 13 residues. Here the CDR3 reads CSVSRDRGNTIYF. The CDR3 DNA is TGCAGCGTCAGTAGGGACAGGGGGAACACCATATATTTT.

V is TRBV27 and J is TRBJ1-1, with D maybe TRBD1 (5 bases). V was clipped by 2 bases and J by 0 bases, with 10 bases between them. The CDR3 spans 15 residues. Germline V gene lookup returns CDR1 MNHEY and CDR2 SMNVEV (reference sequence). The CDR3 is CASSLRGGMNTEAFF. The CDR3 DNA reads TGTGCCAGCAGTTTACGTGGGGGGATGAACACTGAAGCTTTCTTT.

The chain has TRBV9 and TRBJ1-2; 9 nucleotides line up with TRBD1. Trimming took 3 bases from V and 3 from J; bases not matched to a gene: 3. Germline assignment: CDR1 SGDLS and CDR2 YYNGEE. The CDR3 has 14 residues. CDR3 region: CASSAGQGHYGYTF. The CDR3 nucleotides are TGTGCCAGCAGCGCCGGACAGGGGCACTATGGCTACACCTTC.

The chain joins TRBV19 to TRBJ2-1; 16 nucleotides match TRBD2. This CDR3 has 22 residues. CDR1 is LNHDA, CDR2 SQIVND, per germline (reference sequence). After removal of 4 bases from V and 4 bases from J, the junction contained 19 bases not matched to a gene. CDR3 sequence: CASSTRQGGGLAGGPGYNEQFF. CDR3 DNA sequence: TGTGCCAGTAGTACCCGACAGGGGGGGGGACTAGCGGGAGGGCCTGGGTACAATGAGCAGTTCTTC.

The CDR3, as DNA: TGTGCCAGCAGCCACCTCGTTCGCGGAACCTACGAGCAGTACTTC. Protein product: CASSHLVRGTYEQYF. V and J are TRBV11-2 and TRBJ2-7; the D is unclear. CDR3 length: 15 amino acids. V was pared by 5 bases and J by 2 bases, with 16 bases between. The germline CDR1 and CDR2 sequences are SGHAT and FQNNGV. The variable domain in full, completed from reference TRBV11-2 and TRBJ2-7, reads EAGVAQSPRYKIIEKRQSVAFWCNPISGHATLYWYQQILGQGPKLLIQFQNNGVVDDSQLPKDRFSAERLKGVDSTLKIQPAKLEDSAVYLCASSHLVRGTYEQYFGPGTRLTVT.

This chain joins TRBV7-7 and TRBJ2-3, with D tentatively TRBD2 (5 bases). This CDR3 has 13 residues. Germline V CDR1 and CDR2: SSHAT, FNYEAQ (reference sequence). This CDR3 is CASQAGGADTQYF. CDR3 DNA: TGTGCTAGCCAAGCAGGAGGCGCAGATACGCAGTATTTT.

The J gene is TRBJ2-1, the V gene TRBV27; possible D gene TRBD2, 5 bases. V was clipped by 5 bases and J by 3 bases, with 20 bases between them. CDR1 MNHEY and CDR2 SMNVEV come from the germline V gene (reference sequence). The CDR3 is 17 residues long. The CDR3 sequence: CASSPPRARGIYNEQFF. CDR3 coding DNA: TGTGCCAGCAGTCCCCCCCGGGCTAGAGGGATCTACAATGAGCAGTTCTTC.

The rearrangement links TRBV28 to TRBJ1-5; maybe TRBD1 (5 bases). CDR3 size: 14 residues. Trimming cost V 3 bases and J 6 bases, with 12 bases left between them. The germline gives CDR1 MDHEN, CDR2 SYDVKM. The CDR3 nucleotides read TGTGCCAGCAGTTTGGGACGGGGGATTCAGCCCCAGCATTTT. This encodes CASSLGRGIQPQHF.

The chain combines TRBV7-9 with TRBJ2-1; 13 bases are a match to TRBD2. V trimming: 5 bases; J trimming: 9 bases; junction bases outside the gene matches: 10. CDR3 length: 16 amino acids. Germline CDR1 SEHNR, CDR2 FQNEAQ (reference sequence). The CDR3 region has the DNA TGTGCCAGCAGCATTACCGGGACTAGCGGGACGGGTGAGCAGTTCTTC. It encodes CASSITGTSGTGEQFF.

V is TRBV6-6 and J is TRBJ1-5; 8 nucleotides match TRBD1. Germline V lookup: CDR1 MNHNY, CDR2 SVGAGI (reference sequence). This CDR3 region has 15 residues. The V and J ends lost 5 bases and 3 bases, in that order; junction bases with no gene match: 6. The CDR3 sequence is CASSPIRGPNQPQHF. The DNA of the CDR3 is TGTGCCAGCAGTCCAATCAGGGGGCCCAATCAGCCCCAGCATTTT.

This sequence joins TRBV28 and TRBJ2-5; 13 bases map to TRBD2. Germline V lookup: CDR1 MDHEN, CDR2 SYDVKM. This CDR3 spans 15 amino acids. Losses at the gene ends were 9 bases for V and 5 bases for J; bases not matched to a gene: 9. This CDR3 reads CASGTSGTVRETQYF. The DNA of the CDR3 is TGTGCCAGTGGGACTAGCGGGACGGTTAGGGAGACCCAGTACTTC.